This T cell receptor (beta chain) comes out of a study of blood T cell repertoires in COVID-19. Study information: Italy, Spain and the United States were the sources of the convalescent and acute COVID-19 samples.

The repertoire was sequenced with immunoSEQ multiplex PCR; TCRdb's copy has only in-frame clones and lacks some. Here the sample spans about 160,000 clones, about 86% being singletons. Germline V gene lookup returns CDR1 SGHRS and CDR2 YFSETQ. The CDR3 length is 14 residues. V lost 4 bases, J lost 5 bases, and 7 bases stayed unmatched. Sequencing input: peripheral blood. This receptor was identified in a man in his fifties or sixties with active or convalescent COVID-19. The chain links TRBV5-1 to TRBJ2-7, with TRBD1 matching over 9 bases. The CDR3 nucleotides read TGCGCCAGCAGCGACCCGGGACAGGGAAACGAGCAGTACTTC. Protein: CASSDPGQGNEQYF.